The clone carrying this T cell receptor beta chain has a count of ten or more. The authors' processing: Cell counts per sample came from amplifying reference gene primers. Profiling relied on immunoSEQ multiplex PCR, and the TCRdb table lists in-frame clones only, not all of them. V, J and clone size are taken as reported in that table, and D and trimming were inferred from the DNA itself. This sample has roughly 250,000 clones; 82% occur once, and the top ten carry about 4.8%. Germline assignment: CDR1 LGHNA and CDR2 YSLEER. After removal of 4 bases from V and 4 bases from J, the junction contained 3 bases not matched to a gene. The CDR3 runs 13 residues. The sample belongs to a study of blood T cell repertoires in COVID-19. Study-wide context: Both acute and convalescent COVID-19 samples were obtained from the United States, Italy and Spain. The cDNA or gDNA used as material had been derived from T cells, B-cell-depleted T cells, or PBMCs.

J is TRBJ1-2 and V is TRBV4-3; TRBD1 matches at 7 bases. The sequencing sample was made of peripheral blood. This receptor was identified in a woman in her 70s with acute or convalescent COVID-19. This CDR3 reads CASSPGGPYGYTF. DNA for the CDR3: TGCGCCAGCAGCCCAGGGGGGCCCTATGGCTACACCTTC.